What follows describes a single TCR beta chain. Per the original data handling: Amplification from reference gene primers served as the basis for estimated nucleated cell counts. Profiling relied on immunoSEQ multiplex PCR, and the TCRdb table lists in-frame clones only, not all of them. V and J calls and clone size are those listed in that table; D and trimming were worked out from the DNA. The sample consists of around 86,000 clones, approximately 87% of them appearing once. The record originates from a study of blood T cell repertoires in COVID-19. Overall study: COVID-19 samples collected from the United States, Italy and Spain covered acute and convalescent phases. PBMCs, B-cell-depleted T cells, or T cells were the source of the cDNA or gDNA that made up the material.

CDR1 SGHTS and CDR2 YDEGEE come from the germline V gene. Germline trimming cut 2 bases from V and 14 bases from J; bases unmatched to any gene: 14. The CDR3 has 15 amino acids. The V and J genes are TRBV5-8 and TRBJ2-1, with 9 positions matching TRBD1. The sample was peripheral blood. The clonotype comes from a human donor with acute or convalescent COVID-19. The donor label of this sample is uncertain. The chain's CDR3 is CASSLSGTGMIREFF. The CDR3 DNA reads as TGTGCCAGCAGCTTATCCGGGACAGGGATGATTCGGGAGTTCTTC. Based on the CDR3 plus reference TRBV5-8 and TRBJ2-1, the full variable domain is EAGVTQSPTHLIKTRGQQATLRCSPISGHTSVYWYQQALGLGLQFLLWYDEGEERNRGNFPPRFSGRQFPNYSSELNVNALELEDSALYLCASSLSGTGMIREFFGPGTRLTVL.